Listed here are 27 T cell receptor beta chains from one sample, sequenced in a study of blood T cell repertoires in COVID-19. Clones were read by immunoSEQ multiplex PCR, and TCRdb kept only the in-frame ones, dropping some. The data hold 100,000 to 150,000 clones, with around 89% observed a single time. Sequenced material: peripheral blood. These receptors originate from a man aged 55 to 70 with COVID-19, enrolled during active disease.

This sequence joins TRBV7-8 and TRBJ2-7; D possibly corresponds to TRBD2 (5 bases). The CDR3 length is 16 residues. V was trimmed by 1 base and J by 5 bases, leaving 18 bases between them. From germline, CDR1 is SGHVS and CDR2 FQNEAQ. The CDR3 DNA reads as TGTGCCAGCAGCTTAGTGATCCCCCGGCTAGCCCACGAGCAGTACTTC. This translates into CASSLVIPRLAHEQYF.

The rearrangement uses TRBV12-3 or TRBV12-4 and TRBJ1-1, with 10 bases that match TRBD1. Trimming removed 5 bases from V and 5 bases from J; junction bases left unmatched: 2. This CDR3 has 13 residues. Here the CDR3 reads CASSPGQGTEAFF. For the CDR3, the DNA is TGTGCCAGCAGTCCGGGACAGGGGACTGAAGCTTTCTTT.

The CDR3 here is CASGLVREDRYSGNTIYF. CDR3 in DNA: TGTGCTAGTGGTTTGGTAAGGGAGGACCGCTACTCTGGAAACACCATATATTTT. This chain uses TRBV12-5 with TRBJ1-3; D is unresolved. The CDR3 is 18 amino acids. Per germline, CDR1 LGHNT and CDR2 FRNRAP. Trimming took off 0 bases at V and 0 bases at J, with 15 bases between the two ends.

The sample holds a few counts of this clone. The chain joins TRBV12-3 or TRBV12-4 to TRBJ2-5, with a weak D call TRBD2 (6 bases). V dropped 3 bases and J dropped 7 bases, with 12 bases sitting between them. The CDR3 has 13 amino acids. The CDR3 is CASSLGLKGTQYF. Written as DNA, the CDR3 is TGTGCCAGCAGTTTGGGACTCAAAGGGACCCAGTACTTC.

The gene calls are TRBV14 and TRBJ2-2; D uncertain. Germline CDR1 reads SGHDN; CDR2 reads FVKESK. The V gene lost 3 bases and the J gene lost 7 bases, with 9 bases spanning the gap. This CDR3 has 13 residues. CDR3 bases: TGTGCCAGCAGCCACGTTAGTCACGGGGAGCTGTTTTTT. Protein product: CASSHVSHGELFF.

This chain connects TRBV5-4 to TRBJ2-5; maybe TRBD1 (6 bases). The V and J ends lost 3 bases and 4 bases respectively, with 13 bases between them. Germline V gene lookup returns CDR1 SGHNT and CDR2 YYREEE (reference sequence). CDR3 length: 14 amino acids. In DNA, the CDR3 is TGTGCCAGCAGCTACAGGGTCGGGCGAGAGACCCAGTACTTC. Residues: CASSYRVGRETQYF.

The CDR3 sequence is CASRDRGDEKLFF. Here the CDR3 DNA reads TGTGCCAGTAGAGATAGGGGTGATGAAAAACTGTTTTTT. This chain uses TRBV19 with TRBJ1-4, with D possibly matching TRBD1 (5 bases). The germline V and J ends were trimmed by 6 bases and 6 bases, with 11 bases remaining between them. This CDR3 is built from 13 residues. Per germline, CDR1 LNHDA and CDR2 SQIVND (reference sequence).

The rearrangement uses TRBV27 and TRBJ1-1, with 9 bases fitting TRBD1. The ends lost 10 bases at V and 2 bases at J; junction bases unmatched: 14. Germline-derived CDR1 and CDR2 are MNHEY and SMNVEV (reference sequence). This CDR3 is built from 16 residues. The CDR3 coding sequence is TGTGCCACCAGCAGGATCGGGACAGGGCCTAACACTGAAGCTTTCTTT. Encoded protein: CATSRIGTGPNTEAFF.

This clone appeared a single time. CDR3: CAWMRVLLANYGYTF. Written as DNA, the CDR3 is TGTGCCTGGATGAGGGTTCTTCTAGCTAACTATGGCTACACCTTC. The chain carries TRBV30 and TRBJ1-2, with unresolved D. The CDR3 loop spans 15 amino acids. Trimming stripped 4 bases from V and 0 bases from J, with 15 bases between. Germline V gene lookup returns CDR1 GTSNPN and CDR2 SVGIG (reference sequence). The whole variable domain, remainder taken from reference TRBV30 and TRBJ1-2, is SQTIHQWPATLVQPVGSPLSLECTVEGTSNPNLYWYRQAAGRGLQLLFYSVGIGQISSEVPQNLSASRPQDRQFILSSKKLLLSDSGFYLCAWMRVLLANYGYTFGSGTRLTVV.

CDR3 bases: TGTGCCAGCAGCCAAGCGGGACAGGGGCAAAAACTGTTTTTT. This encodes CASSQAGQGQKLFF. The chain links TRBV3-1 (or the pseudogene TRBV3-2) to TRBJ1-4; 10 nucleotides agree with TRBD1. Germline CDR1 reads LGHDT; CDR2 reads YNNKEL (reference sequence). The CDR3 is made up of 14 amino acids. V was clipped by 1 base and J by 9 bases; unmatched bases: 2.

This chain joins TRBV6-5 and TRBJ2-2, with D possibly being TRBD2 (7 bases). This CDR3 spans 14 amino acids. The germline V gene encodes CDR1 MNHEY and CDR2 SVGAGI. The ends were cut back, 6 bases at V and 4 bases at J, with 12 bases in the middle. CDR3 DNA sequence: TGTGCCAGCAGACGGGGAGGGGGCACCGGGGAGCTGTTTTTT. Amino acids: CASRRGGGTGELFF.

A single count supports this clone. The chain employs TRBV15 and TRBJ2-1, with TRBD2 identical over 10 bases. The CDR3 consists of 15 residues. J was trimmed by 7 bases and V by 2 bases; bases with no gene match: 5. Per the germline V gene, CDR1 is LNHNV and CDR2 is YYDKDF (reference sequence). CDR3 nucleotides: TGTGCCACCAGCAGACTAGCGGGGGAACCTAATGAGCAGTTCTTC. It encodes CATSRLAGEPNEQFF.

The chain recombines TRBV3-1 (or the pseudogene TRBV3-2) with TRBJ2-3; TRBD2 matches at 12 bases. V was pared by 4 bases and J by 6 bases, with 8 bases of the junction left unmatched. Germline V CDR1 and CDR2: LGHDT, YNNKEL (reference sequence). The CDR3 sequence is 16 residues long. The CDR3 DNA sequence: TGTGCCAGCAGCCTAACTAGCGGGGGGCCTCGGGATACGCAGTATTTT. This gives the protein CASSLTSGGPRDTQYF.

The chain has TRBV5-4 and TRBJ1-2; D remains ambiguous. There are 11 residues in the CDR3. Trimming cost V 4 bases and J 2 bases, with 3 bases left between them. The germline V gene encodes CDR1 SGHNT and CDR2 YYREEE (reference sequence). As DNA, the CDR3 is TGTGCCAGCAGCCAAAACTATGGCTACACCTTC. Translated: CASSQNYGYTF.

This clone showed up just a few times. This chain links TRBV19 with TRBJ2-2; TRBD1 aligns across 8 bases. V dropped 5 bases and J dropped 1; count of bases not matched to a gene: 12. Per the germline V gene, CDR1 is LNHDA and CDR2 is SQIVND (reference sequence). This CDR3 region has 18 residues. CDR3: CASSYPGGPVRNTGELFF. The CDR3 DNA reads TGTGCCAGTAGTTACCCAGGGGGCCCTGTGAGGAACACCGGGGAGCTGTTTTTT.

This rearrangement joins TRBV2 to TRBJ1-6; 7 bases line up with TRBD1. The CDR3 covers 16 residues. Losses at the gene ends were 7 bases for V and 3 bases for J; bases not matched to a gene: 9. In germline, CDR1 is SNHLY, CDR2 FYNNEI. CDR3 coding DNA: TGTGCCAGCACGGCGGACAGGCAAAACTATAATTCACCCCTCCACTTT. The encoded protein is CASTADRQNYNSPLHF.

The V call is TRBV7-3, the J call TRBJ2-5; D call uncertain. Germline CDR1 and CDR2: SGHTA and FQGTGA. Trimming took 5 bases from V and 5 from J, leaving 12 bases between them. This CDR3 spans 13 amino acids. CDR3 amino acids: CASSPEMGETQYF. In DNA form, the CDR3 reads TGTGCCAGCAGCCCTGAAATGGGCGAGACCCAGTACTTC.

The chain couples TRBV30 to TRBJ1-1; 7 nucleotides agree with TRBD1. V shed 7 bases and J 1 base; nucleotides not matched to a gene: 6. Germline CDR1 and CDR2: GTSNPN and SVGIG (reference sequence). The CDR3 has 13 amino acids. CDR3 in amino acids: CASRRGSNTEAFF. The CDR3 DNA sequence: TGTGCCTCTCGCAGGGGGTCGAACACTGAAGCTTTCTTT.

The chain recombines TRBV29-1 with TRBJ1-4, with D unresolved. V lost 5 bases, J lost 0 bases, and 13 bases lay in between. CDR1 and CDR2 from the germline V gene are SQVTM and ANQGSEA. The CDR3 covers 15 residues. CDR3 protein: CSVISELATNEKLFF. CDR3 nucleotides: TGCAGCGTTATTTCCGAGCTGGCAACTAATGAAAAACTGTTTTTT. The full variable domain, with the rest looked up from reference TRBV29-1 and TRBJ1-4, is SAVISQKPSRDICQRGTSLTIQCQVDSQVTMMFWYRQQPGQSLTLIATANQGSEATYESGFVIDKFPISRPNLTFSTLTVSNMSPEDSSIYLCSVISELATNEKLFFGSGTQLSVL.

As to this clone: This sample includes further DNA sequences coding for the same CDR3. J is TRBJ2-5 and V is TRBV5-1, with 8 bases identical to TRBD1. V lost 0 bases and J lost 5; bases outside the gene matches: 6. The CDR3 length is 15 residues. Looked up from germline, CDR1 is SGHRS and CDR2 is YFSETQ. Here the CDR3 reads CASSLDQGAKETQYF. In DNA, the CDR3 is TGCGCCAGCAGCTTGGATCAGGGGGCGAAGGAGACCCAGTACTTC.

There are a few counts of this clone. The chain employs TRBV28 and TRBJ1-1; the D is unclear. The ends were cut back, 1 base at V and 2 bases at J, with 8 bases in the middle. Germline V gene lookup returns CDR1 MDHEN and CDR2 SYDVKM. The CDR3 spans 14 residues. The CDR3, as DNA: TGTGCCAGCAGTTTATACTCCCTTAACACTGAAGCTTTCTTT. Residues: CASSLYSLNTEAFF.

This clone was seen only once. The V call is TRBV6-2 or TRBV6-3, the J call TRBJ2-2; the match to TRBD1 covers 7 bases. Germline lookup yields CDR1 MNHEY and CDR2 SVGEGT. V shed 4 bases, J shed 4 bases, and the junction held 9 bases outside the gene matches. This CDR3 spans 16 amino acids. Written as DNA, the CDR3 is TGTGCCAGCAGTTTTCGCCGGACAGGCGGCACCGGGGAGCTGTTTTTT. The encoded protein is CASSFRRTGGTGELFF.

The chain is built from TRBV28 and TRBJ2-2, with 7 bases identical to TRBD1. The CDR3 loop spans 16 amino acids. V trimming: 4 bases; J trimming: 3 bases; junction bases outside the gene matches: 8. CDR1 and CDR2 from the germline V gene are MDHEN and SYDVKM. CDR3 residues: CASSSRTGGHTGELFF. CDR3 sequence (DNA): TGTGCCAGCAGTTCTCGGACAGGCGGACACACCGGGGAGCTGTTTTTT.

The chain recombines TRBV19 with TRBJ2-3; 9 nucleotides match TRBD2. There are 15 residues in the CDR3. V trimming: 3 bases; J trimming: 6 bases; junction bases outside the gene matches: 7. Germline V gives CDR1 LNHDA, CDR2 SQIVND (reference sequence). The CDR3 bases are TGTGCCAGTAGTATCGGGCGGGGGGGCCTTGATACGCAGTATTTT. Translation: CASSIGRGGLDTQYF.

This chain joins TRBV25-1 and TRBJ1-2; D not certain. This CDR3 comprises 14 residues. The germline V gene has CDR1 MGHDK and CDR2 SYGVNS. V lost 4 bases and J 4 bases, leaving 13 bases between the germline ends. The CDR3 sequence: CASSAPTEPYGYTF. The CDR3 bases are TGTGCCAGCAGTGCCCCAACGGAGCCCTATGGCTACACCTTC.

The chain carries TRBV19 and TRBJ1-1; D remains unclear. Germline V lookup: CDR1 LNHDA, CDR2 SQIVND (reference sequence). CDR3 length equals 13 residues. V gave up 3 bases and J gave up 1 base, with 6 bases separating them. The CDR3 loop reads CASSMARNTEAFF. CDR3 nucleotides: TGTGCCAGTAGTATGGCCCGGAACACTGAAGCTTTCTTT.

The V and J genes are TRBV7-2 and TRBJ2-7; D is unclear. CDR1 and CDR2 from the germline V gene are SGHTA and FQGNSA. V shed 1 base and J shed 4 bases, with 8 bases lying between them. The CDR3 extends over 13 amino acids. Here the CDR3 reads CASSLGAVYEQYF. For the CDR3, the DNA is TGTGCCAGCAGCTTAGGGGCTGTTTACGAGCAGTACTTC. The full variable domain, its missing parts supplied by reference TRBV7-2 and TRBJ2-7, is GAGVSQSPSNKVTEKGKDVELRCDPISGHTALYWYRQSLGQGLEFLIYFQGNSAPDKSGLPSDRFSAERTGGSVSTLTIQRTQQEDSAVYLCASSLGAVYEQYFGPGTRLTVT.